The clone carrying this TCR beta chain was counted ten times or more. Its antigen is unknown. The lymph nodes were axillary draining lymph nodes from breast cancer patients. This sample stems from a study of breast tumors, draining lymph nodes, adjacent tissues. The CDR3 consists of 13 residues. In germline, CDR1 is LNHDA, CDR2 SQIVND (reference sequence). V was pared by 6 bases and J by 4 bases, with 12 bases between. TCRdb reprocessed the multiplex PCR reads via MiXCR and lists one record per CDR3 protein. This sample carries approximately 140,000 distinct CDR3 sequences, approximately 30% of them seen once, and the ten largest clones take around 2.5%. Study-level results: Data fit most tumor T cells coming from lymph node, expanding in tumor. The lymph node origin of tumor T cells was framed as consistent with a hypothesis, not demonstrated. Tumor repertoires ranked between lymph nodes and nontumor tissue in diversity, with V and J gene preferences.

This chain connects TRBV19 to TRBJ1-2; D is perhaps TRBD1 (6 bases). The sequence derives from a female donor with breast cancer. Some clones in this sample may be carry-over from other donors' samples. The sequenced sample was axillary lymph node tissue. The chain's CDR3 is CASSGQLGYGYTF. CDR3 sequence (DNA): TGTGCCAGTAGCGGACAGCTGGGCTATGGCTACACCTTC.